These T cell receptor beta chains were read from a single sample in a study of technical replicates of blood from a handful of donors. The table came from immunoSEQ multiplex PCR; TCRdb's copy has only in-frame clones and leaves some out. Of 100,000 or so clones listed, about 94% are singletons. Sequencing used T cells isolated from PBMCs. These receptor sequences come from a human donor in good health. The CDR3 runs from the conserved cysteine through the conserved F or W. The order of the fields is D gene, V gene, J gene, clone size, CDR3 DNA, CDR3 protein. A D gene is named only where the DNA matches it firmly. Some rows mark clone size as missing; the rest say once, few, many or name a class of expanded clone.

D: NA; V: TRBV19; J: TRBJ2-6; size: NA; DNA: TGTGCCAGTAGTATTGGCAGCGGAAACTCTGGGGCCAACGTCCTGACTTTC; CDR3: CASSIGSGNSGANVLTF
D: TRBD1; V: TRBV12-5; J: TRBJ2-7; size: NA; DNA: TGTGCTAGTGGTTTGGCTAACCCGTTTAGTAATGGGGACAGGGAGTACTACGAGCAGTACTTC; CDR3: CASGLANPFSNGDREYYEQYF
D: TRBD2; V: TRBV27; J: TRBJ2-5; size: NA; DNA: TGTGCCAGCAGTCCCCGACTAGCTTATCCGATGGGAGAGACCCAGTACTTC; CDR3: CASSPRLAYPMGETQYF
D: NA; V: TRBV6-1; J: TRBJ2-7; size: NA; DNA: TGTGCCAGCATTGTTAGGGGACTTCATTACGAGCAGTACTTC; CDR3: CASIVRGLHYEQYF
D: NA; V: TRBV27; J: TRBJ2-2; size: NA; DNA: TGTGCCAGCTGCTCCCATAATGGTAGACACGCCGGGGAGCTGTTTTTT; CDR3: CASCSHNGRHAGELFF
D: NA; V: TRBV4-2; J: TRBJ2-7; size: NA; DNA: TGTGCCAGCAGCCCCCTCGACAGTGACGATTCCTACGAGCAGTACTTC; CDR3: CASSPLDSDDSYEQYF
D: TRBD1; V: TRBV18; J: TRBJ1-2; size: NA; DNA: TGTGCCAGCTCCTCGGCCCAGTCGGCGACGACACAGGGGGGGATCGCTACTAACTATGGCTACACCTTC; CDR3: CASSSAQSATTQGGIATNYGYTF
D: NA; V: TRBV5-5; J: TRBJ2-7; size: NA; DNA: TGTGCCAGCAGCTTGCTTGCAGGGTCCTACGAGCAGTACTTC; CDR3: CASSLLAGSYEQYF
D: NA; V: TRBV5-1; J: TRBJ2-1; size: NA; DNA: TGCGCCAGCAGCTTGGATGAACAACCCTACAATGAGCAGTTCTTC; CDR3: CASSLDEQPYNEQFF
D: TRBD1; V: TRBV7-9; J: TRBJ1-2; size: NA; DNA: TGTGCCAGCAGCTTCGACAGGGAGGACTATGGCTACACCTTC; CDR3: CASSFDREDYGYTF
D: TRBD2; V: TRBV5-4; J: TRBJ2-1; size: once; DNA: TGTGCCAGCAGCTCGGGACTAGCGGGTGCCTACAATGAGCAGTTCTTC; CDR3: CASSSGLAGAYNEQFF
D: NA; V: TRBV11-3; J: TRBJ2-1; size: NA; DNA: TGTGCCAGCAGCTTATCTCCGGGAGTCAGGAATGAGCAGTTCTTC; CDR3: CASSLSPGVRNEQFF
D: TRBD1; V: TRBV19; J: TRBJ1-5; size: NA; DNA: TGTGCCACCACCCGAAGGGGGACAGGGGCCAGCGAGGGGCAGCCCCAGCATTTT; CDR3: CATTRRGTGASEGQPQHF
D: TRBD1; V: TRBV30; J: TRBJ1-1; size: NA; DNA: TGTGCCTCGAAGACAGGGCTGATTGAAGCTTTCTTT; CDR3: CASKTGLIEAFF
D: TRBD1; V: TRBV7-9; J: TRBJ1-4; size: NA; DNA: TGTGCCAGCAGCTTCGACAGGGGACCTATTAATGAAAAACTGTTTTTT; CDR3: CASSFDRGPINEKLFF
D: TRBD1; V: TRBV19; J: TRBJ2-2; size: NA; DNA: TGTGCCACTAGAATCGACAGGGGCACCGGGGAGCTGTTTTTT; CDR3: CATRIDRGTGELFF
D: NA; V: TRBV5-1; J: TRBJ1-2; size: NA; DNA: TGCGCCAGCAGCGCCGAGACGGGAAACTATGGCTACACCTTC; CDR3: CASSAETGNYGYTF
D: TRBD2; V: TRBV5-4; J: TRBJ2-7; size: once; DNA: TGTGCCAGCAGCCCGGGACTAGCGGCCTCGCCCTACGAGCAGTACTTC; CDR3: CASSPGLAASPYEQYF
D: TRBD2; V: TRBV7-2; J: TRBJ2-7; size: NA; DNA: TGTGCCAGCAGCTTAACGGGGGGGTACGAGCAGTACTTC; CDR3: CASSLTGGYEQYF
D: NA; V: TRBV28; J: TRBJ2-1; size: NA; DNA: TGTGCCAGCAGAAACAAACAGGGTTTCTCCTACAATGAGCAGTTCTTC; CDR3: CASRNKQGFSYNEQFF
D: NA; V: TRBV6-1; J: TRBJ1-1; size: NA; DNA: TGTGCCAGCAGTGATCCACGGTTGAACACTGAAGCTTTCTTT; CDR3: CASSDPRLNTEAFF
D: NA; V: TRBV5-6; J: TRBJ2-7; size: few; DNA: TGTGCCAGCAGCAAGCCAGGCAGCACGTCAACCTACGAGCAGTACTTC; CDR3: CASSKPGSTSTYEQYF
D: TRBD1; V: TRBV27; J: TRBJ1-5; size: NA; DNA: TGTGCCAGCAGTCCAACATTGGGACAGGAGGGCAATCAGCCCCAGCATTTT; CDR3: CASSPTLGQEGNQPQHF
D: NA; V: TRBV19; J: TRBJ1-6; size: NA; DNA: TGTGCCAGTAGTACAGAGGGACAAGGATATAATTCACCCCTCCACTTT; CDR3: CASSTEGQGYNSPLHF
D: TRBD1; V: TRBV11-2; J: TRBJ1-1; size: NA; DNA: TGTGCCAGCAGCTTAGCGGGACAGGGCACTGAAGCTTTCTTT; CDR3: CASSLAGQGTEAFF
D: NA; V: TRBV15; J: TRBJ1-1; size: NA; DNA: TGTGCCACCAGCAGAGCTTGGGGCATGAACACTGAAGCTTTCTTT; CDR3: CATSRAWGMNTEAFF
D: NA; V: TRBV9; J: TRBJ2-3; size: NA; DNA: TGTGCCAGCAGCGTAGCTCTTGCGGGCAGCACAGATACGCAGTATTTT; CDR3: CASSVALAGSTDTQYF
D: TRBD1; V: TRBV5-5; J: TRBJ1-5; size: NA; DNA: TGTGCCAGCAGCTTGGACAGGGGGAATCAGCCCCAGCATTTT; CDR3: CASSLDRGNQPQHF
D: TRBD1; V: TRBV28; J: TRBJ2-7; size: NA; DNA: TGTGCCAGCAGTTTACCGGGACTGGGGGGACAGGGACCCTTCAGGCTGGACTACGAGCAGTACTTC; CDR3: CASSLPGLGGQGPFRLDYEQYF
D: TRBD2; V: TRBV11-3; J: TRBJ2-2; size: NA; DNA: TGTGCCAGCAGCCCACGACTAGCGGGAGGCACCGGGGAGCTGTTTTTT; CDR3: CASSPRLAGGTGELFF
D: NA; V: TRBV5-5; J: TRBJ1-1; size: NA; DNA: TGTGCCAGCAGCTTGGATTGGGTTAGGGAGGCTGAAGCTTTCTTT; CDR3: CASSLDWVREAEAFF
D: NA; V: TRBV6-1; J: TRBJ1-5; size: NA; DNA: TGTGCCAGCAGTGGGGGGCCTAATCAGCCCCAGCATTTT; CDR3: CASSGGPNQPQHF
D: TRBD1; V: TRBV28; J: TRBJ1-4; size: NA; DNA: TGTGCCAGCAACCCATCGGGACAGCTAACCGAAAAACTGTTTTTT; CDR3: CASNPSGQLTEKLFF
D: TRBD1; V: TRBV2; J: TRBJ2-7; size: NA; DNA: TGTGCCAGCAGGACAGGGTACACCTCCTACGAGCAGTACTTC; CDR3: CASRTGYTSYEQYF
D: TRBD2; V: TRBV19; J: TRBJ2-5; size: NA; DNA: TGTGCCAGTAGTGCATATAGCGGGTCAGGGGAGACCCAGTACTTC; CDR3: CASSAYSGSGETQYF
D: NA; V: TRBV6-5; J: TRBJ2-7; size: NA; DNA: TGTGCCAGCAGTCCGATACAGGGCCTCGAGCAGTACTTC; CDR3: CASSPIQGLEQYF
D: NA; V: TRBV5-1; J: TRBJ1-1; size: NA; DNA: TGCGCCAGCAGCTTCGGTGGGGCGGACACTGAAGCTTTCTTT; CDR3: CASSFGGADTEAFF
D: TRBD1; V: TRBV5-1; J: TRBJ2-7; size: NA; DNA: TGCGCCAGCAGCTTGGCGACAGGGGCCGGGGAGCAGTACTTC; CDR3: CASSLATGAGEQYF
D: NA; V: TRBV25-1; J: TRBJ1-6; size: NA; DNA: TGTGCCAGCATGCGGGATACTTCACCCCTCCACTTT; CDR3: CASMRDTSPLHF